This T cell receptor beta chain was documented in a study of T cells in Graves' hyperthyroidism and ophthalmopathy. This clonotype was recorded many times. Regions amplified from RNA transcripts were the TCR beta CDR3 regions. HTBI primers were the set used in a first-round RT-PCR of the TCR CDR3. TCRdb processed the multiplex PCR reads anew with MiXCR; each CDR3 protein has one entry. The table has 400,000 to 550,000 distinct CDR3 sequences, approximately 25% seen once. The V gene's germline CDR1 is MNHEY and CDR2 SVGEGT. With 6 bases removed from V and 4 bases from J, the gap between germline ends came to 10 bases. This CDR3 spans 12 amino acids.

The rearrangement uses TRBV6-2 or TRBV6-3 and TRBJ2-7, with D maybe TRBD1 (5 bases). Material: blood. This sequence was found in a woman aged 30 to 39 with Graves' ophthalmopathy. CDR3 DNA: TGTGCCAGCAGACTCGACAGATACGAGCAGTACTTC. This codes for CASRLDRYEQYF.